This TCR beta chain was identified in a study of T cell responses to AZD1222 COVID-19 vaccine (dated by TCRdb to about 2021). With regard to the full study: A total of about 250 trial participants underwent TCR sequencing, of whom around 210 had received two doses of AZD1222 and around 26 had received two doses of the MenACWY control vaccine. Trial participants were enrolled by age into subgroups of 18-55, 56-69 and 70-plus years, and around 150, 28 and 57 TCR-sequenced participants, respectively, were included in these subgroups.

What the authors observed across the whole study: Because no day 14 peak-response samples were available, repertoires were characterized only after the peak T cell response. In the small 56-69-year group, the increase in depth fell short of significance, most likely because of low power. Conclusions about previously exposed vaccinees were limited because only six or seven AZD1222 recipients were SARS-CoV-2 seropositive at baseline. After two AZD1222 doses, spike-specific TCR breadth and depth were significantly higher than at day 0 and than in MenACWY recipients. Reportedly, almost half of the unique spike-specific TCRs recognized epitopes lying outside the regions that are mutated in the B.1.351 and B.1.1.7 variants. Most participants were white British and females outnumbered males, and the authors suggested that clonal diversity may have been underestimated. CD4 TCRs associated with the vaccine covered the entire spike protein, and the dominant responses were in regions 160-218 and 743-854.

The CDR3 regions of human TCRbeta chains were subjected to immunosequencing. Under the source paper's analysis protocol: TCRs in the repertoires were matched against a reference library of SARS-CoV-2-specific TCRs that had been generated with the MIRA antigen-specificity platform. Breadth was defined as the fraction of unique TCRs that were SARS-CoV-2-associated. Depth was defined as the fraction of total T cells that were SARS-CoV-2-associated. Using the MIRA data, each spike-specific TCR was assigned both to the spike region to which the TCR was reactive and to a CD4 or CD8 class. Log10-transformed breadth and depth values were compared by one-way ANOVA with Sidak's multiple comparisons tests. TCRdb carries this immuneACCESS record with in-frame sequences only. Its versions omit some clonotypes, under half of them owing to an unresolved V gene in the studies checked, with the rest unexplained. That table is the source of V, J and clone size, and D and trimming were worked out from the DNA. This sample comprises about 270,000 clones, 85% to 95% of them detected only once. The top ten constitute about 0.5% of the sample.

The time point label for this specimen denotes: about 28 days (+/-7) after the second vaccine dose. AZD1222 recipients given second doses at about 4 weeks or at about 12 weeks were pooled, since spike-specific TCR depth and breadth were not found to differ between the two schedules. Vaccinee samples came from UK trials COV001 and COV002, including a single-blind randomized controlled phase 2/3 trial of AZD1222 (ChAdOx1 nCoV-19) in healthy adults. For TCRbeta chain sequencing, PBMC samples from trial participants were taken at day 0 and at day 28 after the second dose. As to this clone: The antigen it recognizes is unknown. No quality values exist for individual bases; no much larger clone is one base distant.

Source: peripheral blood, taken 28 days after the second AZD1222 dose. The sequence was collected from an adult who received the AZD1222 COVID-19 vaccine.

The CDR3 amino acid sequence is: CASSQKVGGLNYGYTF. The nucleotide sequence reads as follows: TGTGCCAGCAGCCAAAAGGTGGGGGGCCTGAACTATGGCTACACCTTC. The chain is made from TRBV2 and TRBJ1-2; a tentative D match to TRBD1 spans 6 bases. V sheds 6 bases and J sheds 2 bases, leaving 19 bases between their ends. Spanning cysteine to phenylalanine, the CDR3 consists of 16 amino acids. The sequence is cut down to CDR3 DNA, 48 bases in frame from base 1. As encoded in the germline V gene, CDR1 is SNHLY while CDR2 is FYNNEI.